This T cell receptor (beta chain) came from a study of T cell changes during pregnancy in multiple sclerosis. TCRdb's copy holds only in-frame clones and misses some; the assay was immunoSEQ multiplex PCR. The sample includes 69,000 or so clones, roughly 90% of them seen just once. The CDR3 covers 16 residues. With 7 bases removed from V and 10 bases from J, the gap between germline ends came to 27 bases. CDR1 is SGHTS, CDR2 YDEGEE, per germline. The specimen was peripheral blood, collected in the third trimester of pregnancy. V is TRBV5-8 and J is TRBJ1-5; tentative D call: TRBD1 (6 bases). This sequence was found in a female donor with multiple sclerosis, enrolled in a pregnancy study. DNA of the CDR3: TGTGCCAGCGAGCTTGGCGACAGGTCCCCGGTCGGACCCCAGCATTTT. Residues: CASELGDRSPVGPQHF.